The 26 T cell receptor beta chains given below trace back to one sample, sequenced in a study of blood T cell repertoires in COVID-19 (TCRdb year 2020). Receptor libraries were prepared by the immunoSEQ multiplex PCR assay. Here the immuneACCESS table is served through TCRdb, limited to in-frame sequences with V and J called. Missing clones are a known gap in these copies; in checked studies unresolved V genes cover under half, and the rest lacks a known reason. A total of around 280,000 clones appear in this sample, 85% to 90% of them only once. The ten largest clones represent over 8.5% of the sample. The sequencing sample was made of peripheral blood. The receptors here all came from a woman aged 25-40 years with COVID-19, enrolled during active disease.

J is TRBJ2-1 and V is TRBV21-1; the D segment call TRBD2 is taken from the table without a DNA check. TRBV21-1 is flagged as a pseudogene. The CDR3 sequence is 18 residues long. CDR3 coding DNA: TGTGCCAGCAGCGGAGCGGGGGACCGACCCAGCTCCTACAATGAGCAGTTCTTC. Protein: CASSGAGDRPSSYNEQFF.

V and J are TRBV6-5 and TRBJ1-5, with 7 bases that match TRBD1. Germline lookup yields CDR1 MNHEY and CDR2 SVGAGI. The V and J ends lost 10 bases and 7 bases, in that order; junction bases with no gene match: 10. The CDR3 spans 13 residues. The CDR3 DNA reads TGTGCCACGGGGCGACAGGGTCAACAGCCCCAGCATTTT. Its protein is CATGRQGQQPQHF.

The genes are TRBV5-4 and TRBJ1-2; 8 bases match TRBD1. The CDR3 spans 14 residues. CDR1 is SGHNT and CDR2 is YYREEE in the germline V gene (reference sequence). Unmatched junction bases numbered 10, after V lost 5 bases and J lost 7 bases. The CDR3 loop reads CASRTGQGSRGYTF. CDR3 DNA sequence: TGTGCCAGCAGAACCGGACAGGGTTCGCGTGGCTACACCTTC.

This clone was picked up one time. This rearrangement joins TRBV15 to TRBJ1-5, with D unclear. CDR3 length equals 12 residues. In germline, CDR1 is LNHNV, CDR2 YYDKDF (reference sequence). Trimming took 4 bases from V and 5 from J, leaving 6 bases between them. CDR3 in amino acids: CATSTSYQPQHF. Here the CDR3 DNA reads TGTGCCACCAGCACTAGTTATCAGCCCCAGCATTTT.

This chain links TRBV6-5 with TRBJ1-1, with D possibly being TRBD1 (5 bases). Trimming removed 7 bases from V and 6 bases from J, with 15 bases in between. Germline V CDR1 and CDR2: MNHEY, SVGAGI. The CDR3 contains 13 residues. CDR3 sequence: CASKKGRRAEAFF. The CDR3 nucleotides are TGTGCCAGCAAAAAGGGGAGGAGGGCTGAAGCTTTCTTT.

This chain uses TRBV29-1 with TRBJ2-7; TRBD1 agrees at 9 bases. Germline CDR1 SQVTM, CDR2 ANQGSEA. V dropped 7 bases and J dropped 1; count of bases not matched to a gene: 5. The CDR3 is made up of 13 amino acids. The CDR3 DNA is TGCAGCGCCACCGGGACAGGGTCCTACGAGCAGTACTTC. Translating it yields CSATGTGSYEQYF.

The rearrangement uses TRBV19 and TRBJ2-7; no reliable D call. The CDR3 is 14 residues long. The germline V gene has CDR1 LNHDA and CDR2 SQIVND (reference sequence). V shed 1 base and J shed 0 bases, with 7 bases lying between them. CDR3 residues: CASSIASPSYEQYF. CDR3 bases: TGTGCCAGTAGTATAGCTAGTCCCTCCTACGAGCAGTACTTC.

The chain joins TRBV5-4 to TRBJ2-7, with D possibly TRBD2 on 5 matching bases. This CDR3 is 15 amino acids long. Between the trimmed V and J ends, which lost 2 bases and 0 bases, there was a span of 12 bases. Per germline, CDR1 SGHNT and CDR2 YYREEE (reference sequence). The CDR3: CASSFEGLVSYEQYF. CDR3 nucleotide sequence: TGTGCCAGCAGCTTTGAGGGCCTAGTCTCCTACGAGCAGTACTTC.

CDR3 nucleotide sequence: TGTGCTAGTGGGCCAGACAGGGTTTATGGCTACACCTTC. It encodes CASGPDRVYGYTF. V gene TRBV12-5 combines with J gene TRBJ1-2; TRBD1 matches 7 bases. With 6 bases clipped from V and 5 bases from J, the junction kept 6 bases outside the gene matches. The CDR3 is made up of 13 amino acids. Germline V gene data show CDR1 as LGHNT and CDR2 as FRNRAP. Filled out from reference TRBV12-5 and TRBJ1-2, the complete variable domain reads DARVTQTPRHKVTEMGQEVTMRCQPILGHNTVFWYRQTMMQGLELLAYFRNRAPLDDSGMPKDRFSAEMPDATLATLKIQPSEPRDSAVYFCASGPDRVYGYTFGSGTRLTVV.

The chain employs TRBV6-5 and TRBJ2-7; a weak D match, TRBD2 (6 bases). V lost 1 base and J 2 bases, leaving 12 bases between the germline ends. Germline-derived CDR1 and CDR2 are MNHEY and SVGAGI. CDR3 length equals 15 residues. DNA of the CDR3: TGTGCCAGCAGTTACTTCGTGGAGGGGCCCTACGAGCAGTACTTC. This codes for CASSYFVEGPYEQYF.

V and J are TRBV7-9 and TRBJ1-3; tentatively, D is TRBD1 (5 bases). Germline V CDR1 and CDR2: SEHNR, FQNEAQ (reference sequence). The CDR3 totals 16 residues. V was pared by 7 bases and J by 4 bases, with 20 bases between. CDR3 sequence: CASTKEGTLHGNTIYF. CDR3 bases: TGTGCCAGCACAAAGGAGGGGACGCTTCACGGAAACACCATATATTTT.

This sequence joins TRBV5-1 and TRBJ2-3; perhaps TRBD2 as D (5 bases). Between the trimmed V and J ends, which lost 0 bases and 6 bases, there was a span of 17 bases. The CDR3 covers 16 residues. Germline loops: CDR1 SGHRS, CDR2 YFSETQ. The CDR3, as DNA: TGCGCCAGCAGCTTGGCCCAACTAGAATCTTATGATACGCAGTATTTT. Translation: CASSLAQLESYDTQYF.

The chain links TRBV5-1 to TRBJ1-2, with TRBD1 as a possible D gene (6 bases). The CDR3 spans 12 residues. The V and J ends lost 4 bases and 7 bases respectively, with 11 bases between them. Per germline, CDR1 SGHRS and CDR2 YFSETQ. CDR3 region: CASSPGTTGYTF. CDR3 sequence (DNA): TGCGCCAGCAGCCCTGGGACAACTGGCTACACCTTC.

The chain employs TRBV5-6 and TRBJ2-1; tentative D call: TRBD1 (6 bases). Germline values: CDR1 SGHDT, CDR2 YYEEEE. V was cut by 2 bases and J by 0 bases, with 21 bases left in between. The CDR3 runs 19 residues. The CDR3 bases are TGTGCCAGCAGCTTAGGGGGAAGGTCATTTTCGGGCTCCTACAATGAGCAGTTCTTC. Translated, it gives CASSLGGRSFSGSYNEQFF.

The chain links TRBV2 to TRBJ2-5, with TRBD2 identical over 9 bases. CDR1 is SNHLY, CDR2 FYNNEI, per germline. The CDR3 extends over 14 amino acids. V trimming: 10 bases; J trimming: 0 bases; junction bases outside the gene matches: 6. The chain's CDR3 is CATGLASYQETQYF. For the CDR3, the DNA is TGTGCCACTGGACTAGCGTCGTACCAAGAGACCCAGTACTTC.

The chain links TRBV7-9 to TRBJ1-4; D unresolved. The CDR3 has 12 amino acids. Trimming removed 2 bases from V and 8 bases from J, with 6 bases in between. Germline V CDR1 and CDR2: SEHNR, FQNEAQ (reference sequence). The CDR3 region has the DNA TGTGCCAGCAGCTTAAGCGGAGAAAAACTGTTTTTT. Protein sequence: CASSLSGEKLFF. Full variable domain (rest looked up from reference TRBV7-9 and TRBJ1-4): DTGVSQNPRHKITKRGQNVTFRCDPISEHNRLYWYRQTLGQGPEFLTYFQNEAQLEKSRLLSDRFSAERPKGSFSTLEIQRTEQGDSAMYLCASSLSGEKLFFGSGTQLSVL.

V gene TRBV9 combines with J gene TRBJ2-3; D not resolved. The CDR3 has 12 residues. V shed 0 bases and J shed 6 bases, with 5 bases lying between them. Germline values: CDR1 SGDLS, CDR2 YYNGEE. The CDR3 loop reads CASSVGADTQYF. The DNA of the CDR3 is TGTGCCAGCAGCGTAGGGGCCGATACGCAGTATTTT.

The rearrangement joins TRBV6-5 to TRBJ2-4; 7 bases match TRBD2. Germline CDR1 is MNHEY and CDR2 is SVGAGI. Losses at the gene ends were 5 bases for V and 11 bases for J; bases not matched to a gene: 6. This CDR3 has 12 residues. The CDR3 region is CASSRASGFQYF. The CDR3 DNA reads TGTGCCAGCAGTAGAGCTAGCGGATTTCAGTACTTC.

This sequence joins TRBV14 and TRBJ1-2; D not resolved. This CDR3 has 15 amino acids. V lost 4 bases to trimming and J lost 2 bases, with 14 bases between them. CDR1 SGHDN and CDR2 FVKESK come from the germline V gene. CDR3 sequence reads: CASSRSGGYNYGYTF. The CDR3 nucleotides read TGTGCCAGCAGCCGATCAGGAGGCTACAACTATGGCTACACCTTC.

The chain combines TRBV3-1 (or the pseudogene TRBV3-2) with TRBJ1-1; D uncertain. V lost 0 bases and J lost 0, with 5 bases in between. CDR3 length: 14 amino acids. Germline V gives CDR1 LGHDT, CDR2 YNNKEL (reference sequence). The CDR3 is CASSQDGVNTEAFF. In DNA, the CDR3 is TGTGCCAGCAGCCAAGACGGGGTGAACACTGAAGCTTTCTTT.

J is TRBJ1-2 and V is TRBV7-2; the D is unclear. Trimming cost V 7 bases and J 3 bases, with 18 bases left between them. The CDR3 is 15 amino acids. Germline CDR1 reads SGHTA; CDR2 reads FQGNSA. CDR3 in amino acids: CASTILGARYYGYTF. The CDR3 DNA sequence: TGTGCCAGCACTATCCTAGGTGCTCGGTACTATGGCTACACCTTC. The variable domain in full, with the rest retrieved from reference TRBV7-2 and TRBJ1-2, is GAGVSQSPSNKVTEKGKDVELRCDPISGHTALYWYRQSLGQGLEFLIYFQGNSAPDKSGLPSDRFSAERTGGSVSTLTIQRTQQEDSAVYLCASTILGARYYGYTFGSGTRLTVV.

This clone was detected only once. The chain has TRBV3-1 (or the pseudogene TRBV3-2) and TRBJ2-6; 7 bases agree with TRBD1. The V gene's germline CDR1 is LGHDT and CDR2 YNNKEL (reference sequence). J was trimmed by 4 bases and V by 3 bases; bases with no gene match: 15. The CDR3 totals 19 residues. The CDR3 sequence is CASSHFPDREFAGANVLTF. The CDR3, as DNA: TGTGCCAGCAGCCACTTTCCCGACAGGGAGTTCGCCGGGGCCAACGTCCTGACTTTC.

The CDR3 is CASSPDRAGMKQYF. The DNA for the CDR3 is TGTGCCAGCTCACCCGACAGGGCTGGAATGAAGCAGTACTTC. The V and J genes are TRBV18 and TRBJ2-7; 7 nucleotides agree with TRBD1. The germline gives CDR1 KGHSH, CDR2 LQKENI. The CDR3 runs 14 residues. V lost 3 bases, J lost 8 bases, and 10 bases stayed unmatched.

The chain couples TRBV5-6 to TRBJ1-2; possible D gene TRBD1, 5 bases. The CDR3 length is 14 residues. Germline CDR1 is SGHDT and CDR2 is YYEEEE. V lost 4 bases and J lost 4, with 14 bases in between. The CDR3, as DNA: TGTGCCAGCAGCCAGCTTTGGCAGGGCTATGGCTACACCTTC. This gives the protein CASSQLWQGYGYTF.

The chain links TRBV2 to TRBJ2-1; the match to TRBD2 covers 7 bases. The length of the CDR3 is 12 residues. V shed 4 bases, J shed 8 bases, and the junction held 2 bases outside the gene matches. CDR1 SNHLY and CDR2 FYNNEI come from the germline V gene. The CDR3 nucleotides read TGTGCCAGCAGTGGACTAGCCTATGAGCAGTTCTTC. Translating it yields CASSGLAYEQFF. Variable domain in full (rest from reference TRBV2 and TRBJ2-1): EPEVTQTPSHQVTQMGQEVILRCVPISNHLYFYWYRQILGQKVEFLVSFYNNEISEKSEIFDDQFSVERPDGSNFTLKIRSTKLEDSAMYFCASSGLAYEQFFGPGTRLTVL.

This chain joins TRBV3-1 (or the pseudogene TRBV3-2) and TRBJ2-5, with 8 bases aligning to TRBD1. This CDR3 contains 12 residues. V was clipped by 10 bases and J by 3 bases; unmatched bases: 4. In germline, CDR1 is LGHDT, CDR2 YNNKEL (reference sequence). The CDR3 coding sequence is TGTGCCACCAGGGGGCTTGAAGAGACCCAGTACTTC. Its protein is CATRGLEETQYF.